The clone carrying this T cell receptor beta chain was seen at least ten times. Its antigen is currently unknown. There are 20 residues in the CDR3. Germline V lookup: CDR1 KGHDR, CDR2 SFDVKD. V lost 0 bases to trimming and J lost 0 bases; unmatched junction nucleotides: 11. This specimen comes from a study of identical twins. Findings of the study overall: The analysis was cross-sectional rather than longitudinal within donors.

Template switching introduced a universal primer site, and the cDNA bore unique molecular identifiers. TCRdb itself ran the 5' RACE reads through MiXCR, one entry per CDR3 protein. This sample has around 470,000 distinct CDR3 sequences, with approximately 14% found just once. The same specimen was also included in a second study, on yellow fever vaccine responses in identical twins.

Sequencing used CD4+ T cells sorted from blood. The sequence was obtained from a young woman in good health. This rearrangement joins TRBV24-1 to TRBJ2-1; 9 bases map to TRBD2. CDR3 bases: TGTGCCACCAGTGATTTGACGCCCCGAGCGGGAGGTTCCTCCTACAATGAGCAGTTCTTC. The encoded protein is CATSDLTPRAGGSSYNEQFF.